Listed below are T cell receptor beta chains from one sample, sequenced in a study of control samples from healthy donors and cancer patients. Repertoires were generated with immunoSEQ multiplex PCR, while TCRdb's copy carries only in-frame clones and drops some. Altogether over 100,000 clones are present, more than 80% being singletons, with the ten largest covering about 2.3%. The sequencing input was blood. These receptors were taken from a man in his forties in good health. The CDR3 runs from the conserved cysteine through the conserved F or W. The D gene is left open where the match is weak. Some rows mark clone size as missing; the rest say once, few, many or name a class of expanded clone.

TGTGCCAGCACATGGGATGCAACTAATGAAAAACTGTTTTTT	CASTWDATNEKLFF	.	TRBV6-5	TRBJ1-4	.
TGTGCCAGCAGTTACCAGGGGTTTGCTGAAGCTTTCTTT	CASSYQGFAEAFF	.	TRBV6-5	TRBJ1-1	.
TGTGCCAGCCGGGACAGGTCGGAAAAACTGTTTTTT	CASRDRSEKLFF	TRBD1	TRBV3-1/TRBV3-2	TRBJ1-4	.
TGTGCCAGCAGTTCAGAAACAGGGAGGACTAATGAAAAACTGTTTTTT	CASSSETGRTNEKLFF	.	TRBV6-5	TRBJ1-4	.
TGTGCCAGCAGCCAAGGGTTCCACAGCAACTCCTACAATGAGCAGTTCTTC	CASSQGFHSNSYNEQFF	.	TRBV14	TRBJ2-1	.
TGTGCCAGCAGCTTAGCGCTAGAGGCCACTGAAGCTTTCTTT	CASSLALEATEAFF	.	TRBV7-9	TRBJ1-1	.
TGCGCCAGCAGTCAGCTCCGGGTACAGAAAGTAAAGACCTACGAGCAGTACTTC	CASSQLRVQKVKTYEQYF	.	TRBV23-1	TRBJ2-7	.
TGCGCCAGCAGCTTGGCCTCGGGCCAAGAGACCCAGTACTTC	CASSLASGQETQYF	.	TRBV5-1	TRBJ2-5	.
TGTGCCAGCAGCTCTAGCGGCCACAGCACAGATACGCAGTATTTT	CASSSSGHSTDTQYF	TRBD2	TRBV7-3	TRBJ2-3	.
TGTGCCAGTAGGTTCCGGGACAGACAGAATCAGCCCCAGCATTTT	CASRFRDRQNQPQHF	TRBD1	TRBV19	TRBJ1-5	.
TGTGCCAGCAGCTTGACAGGCCCCTCTGCGGAGACCCAGTACTTC	CASSLTGPSAETQYF	.	TRBV7-3	TRBJ2-5	.
TGTGCCAGCAGCTTAGCCAGCTATAATTCACCCCTCCACTTT	CASSLASYNSPLHF	.	TRBV7-9	TRBJ1-6	.
TGCGCCAGCAGCTTGGATTTAGGGGGGGGTGCGGAAAAACTGTTTTTT	CASSLDLGGGAEKLFF	.	TRBV5-1	TRBJ1-4	.
TGTGCCAGCAGTTTGGAAGGGAATTCACCCCTCCACTTT	CASSLEGNSPLHF	.	TRBV27	TRBJ1-6	few
TGTGCCAGCAGTGCACCTCAGGGGCTGGGGGCCAAAAACATTCAGTACTTC	CASSAPQGLGAKNIQYF	.	TRBV6-2/TRBV6-3	TRBJ2-4	.
TGTGCCAGCAGTCTGGGTCGGTACGGGGAGACACCCCTCCACTTT	CASSLGRYGETPLHF	.	TRBV6-5	TRBJ1-6	once
TGCAGTGCTAGTTCTCAGCAACCTAGCACAGATACGCAGTATTTT	CSASSQQPSTDTQYF	.	TRBV20-1	TRBJ2-3	.
TGCGCCAGCAGGGGGGACCTACACACAGATACGCAGTATTTT	CASRGDLHTDTQYF	.	TRBV5-1	TRBJ2-3	.
TGTGCCAGCAGCTTAAATAGACTGGGAGAAGCTTTCTTT	CASSLNRLGEAFF	.	TRBV7-3	TRBJ1-1	.
TGTGCCAGCAGTTCCAGCTCTTATGGCTACACCTTC	CASSSSSYGYTF	.	TRBV28	TRBJ1-2	.
TGCGCCAGCACACCGGACAGCACTGTCTCTGGAAACACCATATATTTT	CASTPDSTVSGNTIYF	.	TRBV5-1	TRBJ1-3	once
TGTGCCAGCTCACGACAGACCTACGAGCAGTACTTC	CASSRQTYEQYF	.	TRBV18	TRBJ2-7	.
TGTGCCAGCAGCGTAGGTGGGGTCGGGGAGCTGTTTTTT	CASSVGGVGELFF	.	TRBV9	TRBJ2-2	.
TGTGCCAGCAGCGTAGATGCCGGCCAGGTGAATGAAAAACTGTTTTTT	CASSVDAGQVNEKLFF	.	TRBV9	TRBJ1-4	.
TGTGCCAGCAGTGAAACTTTAGGACAGGGGGTCGGAGAGACCCAGTACTTC	CASSETLGQGVGETQYF	TRBD1	TRBV2	TRBJ2-5	.
TGTGCCAGCGGAAGGATCCCCGGAAACACCATATATTTT	CASGRIPGNTIYF	.	TRBV11-2	TRBJ1-3	.
TGTGCTAGTGGTTTACACCTCCGGGCAGGGAACACCGGGGAGCTGTTTTTT	CASGLHLRAGNTGELFF	.	TRBV12-5	TRBJ2-2	.
TGTGCCAGTAACAACAGGGGAAGCGGGGAGCTGTTTTTT	CASNNRGSGELFF	TRBD1	TRBV19	TRBJ2-2	.
TGTGCCAGCAGTTACGCGGGTTTCGGGGATTCACCCCTCCACTTT	CASSYAGFGDSPLHF	.	TRBV6-6	TRBJ1-6	once
TGTGCCAGCAGTGAAAGGGGGGAAAATTCACCCCTCCACTTT	CASSERGENSPLHF	.	TRBV2	TRBJ1-6	.
TGTGCCAGCAGCCCCCAGCGGGGGGCGGGTGAGACCCAGTACTTC	CASSPQRGAGETQYF	TRBD2	TRBV3-1/TRBV3-2	TRBJ2-5	.
TGTGCCAGTAGTAGGACAGGGTTGGGTCAGCCCCAGCATTTT	CASSRTGLGQPQHF	TRBD1	TRBV19	TRBJ1-5	.
TGTGCCAGCACACCTGACAGGGTAGAGACCCAGTACTTC	CASTPDRVETQYF	TRBD1	TRBV28	TRBJ2-5	.
TGTGCTAGCAGCCAACTTGCAGGGGCTGGGACTGAAGCTTTCTTT	CASSQLAGAGTEAFF	.	TRBV7-7	TRBJ1-1	.
TGTGCCAGTAGTATGAGGGCGGGGCAGCAGTTCTTC	CASSMRAGQQFF	.	TRBV19	TRBJ2-1	.
TGCGCCAGCAGCCTCAGGGGACAGCACGCAAACACCATATATTTT	CASSLRGQHANTIYF	TRBD1	TRBV5-1	TRBJ1-3	.
TGTGCCAGCTCACCACTGACGGGCTTCGACGGGGAGCTGTTTTTT	CASSPLTGFDGELFF	.	TRBV18	TRBJ2-2	few
TGTGCCAGCGCCAGCTTAAGCACAGATACGCAGTATTTT	CASASLSTDTQYF	.	TRBV6-6	TRBJ2-3	.
TGTGCCAGCAGGCTCAGGGCAGGGCTGCGTGAGCAGTTCTTC	CASRLRAGLREQFF	.	TRBV28	TRBJ2-1	.
TGTGCCAGTAGCGCAAAACCGGGACAGGGGTTTCAGCCCCAGCATTTT	CASSAKPGQGFQPQHF	TRBD1	TRBV19	TRBJ1-5	.
TGTGCCACCAGCAGAACCGTCGGATTCAATAATTCACCCCTCCACTTT	CATSRTVGFNNSPLHF	.	TRBV15	TRBJ1-6	.
TGTGCCATCAGTGAGTCAAGGCGGGGGGGGTATGAGCAGTTCTTC	CAISESRRGGYEQFF	TRBD2	TRBV10-3	TRBJ2-1	.
TGTGCCAGCAGTTACCGGGGACATAATCAGCCCCAGCATTTT	CASSYRGHNQPQHF	.	TRBV6-5	TRBJ1-5	.
TGTGCCAGCAGAGACAGGTCGACGGGTAATTCACCCCTCCACTTT	CASRDRSTGNSPLHF	.	TRBV28	TRBJ1-6	.
TGTGCCAGCAGCCCCATAGGTTTAACGGCTGAAGCTTTCTTT	CASSPIGLTAEAFF	.	TRBV7-9	TRBJ1-1	.
TGTGCCAGCAGCCCAGAGGGAAGCATTCTCTACGAGCAGTACTTC	CASSPEGSILYEQYF	.	TRBV11-2	TRBJ2-7	.
TGTGCCAGCAGCCACACAATTCCCGGACAGGAGAAAAGTCAGCCCCAGCATTTT	CASSHTIPGQEKSQPQHF	TRBD1	TRBV14	TRBJ1-5	.
TGTGCCAGCAGCCTTAGCGGGGTGGGAGATACGCAGTATTTT	CASSLSGVGDTQYF	TRBD2	TRBV3-1/TRBV3-2	TRBJ2-3	once
TGTGCCAGCAGCACCGGAAGGACAGCAACTAACTATGGCTACACCTTC	CASSTGRTATNYGYTF	.	TRBV5-8	TRBJ1-2	.
TGTGCCAGCAGTCTCCAAGGGGGATGGGAAAACATTCAGTACTTC	CASSLQGGWENIQYF	.	TRBV7-3	TRBJ2-4	.
TGTGCCAGTAGCTTAACCAGGGGGCTCGAGCAGTACTTC	CASSLTRGLEQYF	TRBD1	TRBV19	TRBJ2-7	.
TGCGCCAGCAGCTTGGTAGGCAGCGGGGCGAACACCGGGGAGCTGTTTTTT	CASSLVGSGANTGELFF	TRBD2	TRBV5-1	TRBJ2-2	.
TGTGCCAGCAGCTTGTTATCCCAGCGTCATGGCTACACCTTC	CASSLLSQRHGYTF	.	TRBV5-5	TRBJ1-2	.